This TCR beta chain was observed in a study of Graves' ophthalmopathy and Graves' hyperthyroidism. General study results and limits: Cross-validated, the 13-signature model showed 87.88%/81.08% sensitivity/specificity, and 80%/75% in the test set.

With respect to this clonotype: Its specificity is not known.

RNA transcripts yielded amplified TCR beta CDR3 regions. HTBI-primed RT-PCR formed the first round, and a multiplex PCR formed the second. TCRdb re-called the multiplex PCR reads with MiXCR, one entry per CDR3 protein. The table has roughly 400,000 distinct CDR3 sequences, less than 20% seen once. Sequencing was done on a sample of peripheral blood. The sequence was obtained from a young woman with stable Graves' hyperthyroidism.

CDR3 nucleotides: TGCAGCGTTCGGGCCCCGGGCACTGAAGCTTTCTTT. Its translation: CSVRAPGTEAFF. V and J are TRBV29-1 and TRBJ1-1; no firm D call. CDR3 size: 12 residues. Germline V gene data show CDR1 as SQVTM and CDR2 as ANQGSEA. Trimming shortened V by 5 bases and J by 4 bases, and 11 bases separated the two germline ends.